The 30 T cell receptor beta chains below all came from one sample that was sequenced in a study of identical twins. TCRdb re-called the 5' RACE reads through MiXCR, storing one row per CDR3 protein. The table includes about 200,000 distinct CDR3 sequences, roughly 9.4% detected once. The sequenced sample was memory (CD45RO+) T cells sorted from blood. Source of these receptors: a woman younger than 35 in good health.

This clonotype was detected many times. This rearrangement joins TRBV18 to TRBJ1-2; 7 bases line up with TRBD1. J was trimmed by 2 bases and V by 4 bases; bases with no gene match: 1. This CDR3 is built from 13 residues. Germline V CDR1 and CDR2: KGHSH, LQKENI. In nucleotides, the CDR3 is TGTGCCAGCTCACAGGACAGGAACTATGGCTACACCTTC. Translating gives CASSQDRNYGYTF.

This clonotype has a count of ten or more. CDR3 sequence: CASSLLGSHEQYF. The CDR3 DNA is TGTGCCAGCAGCTTGCTAGGGTCCCACGAGCAGTACTTC. This chain joins TRBV12-3 or TRBV12-4 and TRBJ2-7; unclear D gene. Trimming left V 6 bases short and J 5 bases short, with 14 bases between. The CDR3 runs 13 residues.

This clonotype was recorded many times. The chain links TRBV5-1 to TRBJ1-1; no definite D call. V dropped 2 bases and J dropped 0 bases, with 5 bases sitting between them. CDR3 length equals 13 residues. Germline CDR1 SGHRS, CDR2 YFSETQ. The CDR3 sequence is CASSLTVNTEAFF. The CDR3 DNA reads TGCGCCAGCAGCTTAACAGTGAACACTGAAGCTTTCTTT.

The table lists this clonotype with a few counts. The chain carries TRBV25-1 and TRBJ2-7; D gene unclear. V was pared by 2 bases and J by 2 bases, with 4 bases between. The CDR3 is 12 residues long. Germline lookup yields CDR1 MGHDK and CDR2 SYGVNS. The chain's CDR3 is CASSERTYEQYF. CDR3 coding DNA: TGTGCCAGCAGTGAAAGAACCTACGAGCAGTACTTC.

V is TRBV12-3 or TRBV12-4 and J is TRBJ2-3; 7 nucleotides line up with TRBD1. CDR3 length equals 17 residues. V shed 0 bases, J shed 1 base, and the junction held 7 bases outside the gene matches. The CDR3 is CASSLALGTGGTDTQYF. The CDR3, as DNA: TGTGCCAGCAGTTTAGCGCTTGGCACAGGGGGCACAGATACGCAGTATTTT.

This clonotype was observed a handful of times. CDR3 loop: CASSPPQGQETQYF. CDR3 nucleotides: TGTGCCAGCTCACCACCGCAGGGGCAAGAGACCCAGTACTTC. This chain links TRBV18 with TRBJ2-5, with D perhaps matching TRBD1 (6 bases). V was shortened by 0 bases and J by 2 bases, with 7 bases between the two germline ends. In germline, CDR1 is KGHSH, CDR2 LQKENI. The CDR3 is made up of 14 amino acids.

This clonotype showed up many times. V and J are TRBV20-1 and TRBJ1-1; TRBD1 is a possible D gene (5 bases). This CDR3 region has 13 residues. The ends were cut back, 6 bases at V and 0 bases at J, with 11 bases in the middle. Germline V gene sequence: CDR1 DFQATT, CDR2 SNEGSKA (reference sequence). CDR3 loop: CSAAEDMNTEAFF. The CDR3 DNA follows: TGCAGTGCCGCGGAGGACATGAACACTGAAGCTTTCTTT.

This clonotype was recorded a few times. The chain has TRBV20-1 and TRBJ2-7; 8 positions match TRBD1. The trim removed 6 bases at V and 6 bases at J, leaving 7 bases unmatched. CDR3 length: 12 amino acids. CDR1 DFQATT and CDR2 SNEGSKA come from the germline V gene (reference sequence). CDR3 in DNA: TGCAGTGCCCCAACTACAGGGGGCGAGCAGTACTTC. Its protein is CSAPTTGGEQYF.

The table lists this clonotype with many counts. CDR3 in amino acids: CASSLRTDTQYF. In DNA form, the CDR3 reads TGTGCCAGCAGTTTACGGACAGATACGCAGTATTTT. The chain links TRBV12-3 or TRBV12-4 to TRBJ2-3; D ambiguous. V shed 2 bases and J shed 3 bases, with 3 bases lying between them. The CDR3 totals 12 residues.

This chain uses TRBV5-4 with TRBJ2-3, with 16 positions matching TRBD2. Germline V gene sequence: CDR1 SGHNT, CDR2 YYREEE (reference sequence). V was clipped by 4 bases and J by 1 base; unmatched bases: 9. The CDR3 is 19 amino acids. The CDR3 region has the DNA TGTGCCAGCAGCCTGGGACTAGCGGGGGGGCGGTGGGGCACAGATACGCAGTATTTT. Encoded protein: CASSLGLAGGRWGTDTQYF.

This clonotype occurred a few times. V usage is TRBV15 and J usage is TRBJ2-2, with unresolved D. This CDR3 has 16 amino acids. V was cut by 1 base and J by 3 bases, with 12 bases left in between. Germline V gene sequence: CDR1 LNHNV, CDR2 YYDKDF (reference sequence). The DNA for the CDR3 is TGTGCCACCAGCAGAGGCAGACCTATTGACACCGGGGAGCTGTTTTTT. Encoded protein: CATSRGRPIDTGELFF.

This clonotype has just a few counts. The chain joins TRBV3-1 to TRBJ1-2; D gene unclear. Trimming removed 1 base at V and 0 bases at J, with 6 bases between. CDR1 is LGHDT, CDR2 YNNKEL, per germline (reference sequence). The CDR3 runs 14 residues. CDR3 region: CASSQVGTNYGYTF. The CDR3 coding sequence is TGTGCCAGCAGCCAAGTCGGGACTAACTATGGCTACACCTTC.

The chain recombines TRBV7-2 with TRBJ2-2, with D possibly matching TRBD1 (5 bases). There are 13 residues in the CDR3. Per germline, CDR1 SGHTA and CDR2 FQGNSA. V was cut by 4 bases and J by 7 bases, with 10 bases left in between. The CDR3 spells CASSSDRGGELFF. Here the CDR3 DNA reads TGTGCCAGCAGCTCAGATAGGGGCGGGGAGCTGTTTTTT.

The chain has TRBV4-3 and TRBJ1-4; D is uncertain. CDR1 is LGHNA, CDR2 YSLEER, per germline. Trimming stripped 0 bases from V and 3 bases from J, with 8 bases between. The CDR3 is made up of 15 amino acids. The CDR3 region is CASSQEGRSNEKLFF. The DNA for the CDR3 is TGCGCCAGCAGCCAAGAGGGCAGATCTAATGAAAAACTGTTTTTT.

J is TRBJ2-3 and V is TRBV10-2; maybe TRBD2 (5 bases). The germline CDR1 and CDR2 sequences are WSHSY and SAAADI. The CDR3 runs to 14 residues. The V and J ends lost 4 bases and 4 bases respectively, with 12 bases between them. CDR3: CASSVGGGADTQYF. In DNA form, the CDR3 reads TGCGCCAGCAGTGTAGGAGGTGGGGCAGATACGCAGTATTTT.

A few counts support this clonotype. The chain uses TRBV27 and TRBJ2-7; D could derive from TRBD1 or TRBD2 (5 bases each). The V gene lost 3 bases and the J gene lost 5 bases, with 17 bases spanning the gap. The CDR3 has 15 amino acids. Germline assignment: CDR1 MNHEY and CDR2 SMNVEV (reference sequence). DNA for the CDR3: TGTGCCAGCAGTTTTATACAGGTGGGGAGAGACGAGCAGTACTTC. Its translation is CASSFIQVGRDEQYF.

This clonotype was counted ten times or more. This rearrangement joins TRBV6-5 to TRBJ2-5, with TRBD1 identical over 7 bases. The CDR3 is 14 residues long. Trimming took 3 bases from V and 2 from J; bases not matched to a gene: 3. CDR1 and CDR2 (germline): MNHEY, SVGAGI. The CDR3, as DNA: TGTGCCAGCAGTTATCGACAGGGACAAGAGACCCAGTACTTC. It codes for CASSYRQGQETQYF.

In this sample, this clonotype turned up a few times. The V call is TRBV7-2, the J call TRBJ2-5; no definite D call. Trimming shortened V by 0 bases and J by 7 bases, and 9 bases separated the two germline ends. Germline CDR1 is SGHTA and CDR2 is FQGNSA. The CDR3 consists of 13 residues. DNA of the CDR3: TGTGCCAGCAGCTTAGCGTTCCCAGGGACCCAGTACTTC. This sequence encodes CASSLAFPGTQYF.

This sequence joins TRBV6-5 and TRBJ2-1, with 8 nucleotides matching TRBD2. CDR1 MNHEY and CDR2 SVGAGI come from the germline V gene. The CDR3 contains 15 residues. The V and J ends lost 0 bases and 3 bases, in that order; junction bases with no gene match: 1. The CDR3 reads CASSYSGTSYNEQFF. In DNA form, the CDR3 reads TGTGCCAGCAGTTACTCCGGGACTAGCTACAATGAGCAGTTCTTC.

This chain joins TRBV19 and TRBJ1-5; no reliable D call. CDR3 length: 13 residues. Germline lookup yields CDR1 LNHDA and CDR2 SQIVND (reference sequence). Trimming shortened V by 7 bases and J by 6 bases, and 13 bases separated the two germline ends. CDR3 bases: TGTGCCAGTAACGCGTTTTTGGGTCAGCCCCAGCATTTT. The encoded protein is CASNAFLGQPQHF. Using reference TRBV19 and TRBJ1-5 for the parts outside the CDR3, the full variable domain is DGGITQSPKYLFRKEGQNVTLSCEQNLNHDAMYWYRQDPGQGLRLIYYSQIVNDFQKGDIAEGYSVSREKKESFPLTVTSAQKNPTAFYLCASNAFLGQPQHFGDGTRLSIL.

The chain recombines TRBV20-1 with TRBJ2-3, with D tentatively TRBD2 (5 bases). Trimming removed 0 bases from V and 1 base from J, with 11 bases in between. This CDR3 has 15 residues. Germline V gene sequence: CDR1 DFQATT, CDR2 SNEGSKA (reference sequence). The CDR3 sequence is CSARDGGEGTDTQYF. CDR3 nucleotides: TGCAGTGCTAGAGATGGAGGCGAGGGCACAGATACGCAGTATTTT.

The sample holds many counts of this clonotype. The J gene is TRBJ2-1, the V gene TRBV7-9; D perhaps matches TRBD1 (5 bases). The CDR3 extends over 14 amino acids. CDR1 SEHNR and CDR2 FQNEAQ come from the germline V gene (reference sequence). Trimming stripped 1 base from V and 4 bases from J, with 8 bases between. The CDR3 reads CASSLDTGYNEQFF. The CDR3 DNA is TGTGCCAGCAGCTTAGACACAGGTTACAATGAGCAGTTCTTC.

CDR3 sequence (DNA): TGCAGTGCTAGAGGTTCCCGACAGGGCGCAGATACGCAGTATTTT. As protein: CSARGSRQGADTQYF. The chain is built from TRBV20-1 and TRBJ2-3; 7 nucleotides align to TRBD1. The CDR3 runs 15 residues. Germline V gene lookup returns CDR1 DFQATT and CDR2 SNEGSKA (reference sequence). The junction had 8 bases not matched to a gene; V was cut back by 1 base and J by 4 bases.

This clonotype has at least ten counts. The chain combines TRBV5-6 with TRBJ2-7, with D hard to call. Germline V gene data show CDR1 as SGHDT and CDR2 as YYEEEE. The CDR3 sequence is 13 residues long. Between the trimmed V and J ends, which lost 0 bases and 4 bases, there was a span of 8 bases. DNA of the CDR3: TGTGCCAGCAGCTTGGACAACCCTTACGAGCAGTACTTC. It encodes CASSLDNPYEQYF. The full variable domain, with the rest looked up from reference TRBV5-6 and TRBJ2-7, is DAGVTQSPTHLIKTRGQQVTLRCSPKSGHDTVSWYQQALGQGPQFIFQYYEEEERQRGNFPDRFSGHQFPNYSSELNVNALLLGDSALYLCASSLDNPYEQYFGPGTRLTVT.

This clonotype occurred many times. The chain is built from TRBV15 and TRBJ1-1; no definite D call. V was pared by 1 base and J by 7 bases, with 7 bases between. In germline, CDR1 is LNHNV, CDR2 YYDKDF (reference sequence). This CDR3 is 12 amino acids long. CDR3: CATSRVGVEAFF. CDR3 coding DNA: TGTGCCACCAGCAGAGTTGGGGTTGAAGCTTTCTTT.

This chain uses TRBV15 with TRBJ2-3; TRBD2 matches 9 bases. V was pared by 3 bases and J by 6 bases, with 4 bases of the junction left unmatched. The CDR3 totals 14 residues. From germline, CDR1 is LNHNV and CDR2 YYDKDF (reference sequence). In nucleotides, the CDR3 is TGTGCCACCAGCAGCCCGGCGGGGGGGGATACGCAGTATTTT. Its translation is CATSSPAGGDTQYF.

This clonotype was picked up a small number of times. J is TRBJ2-7 and V is TRBV20-1, with D perhaps matching TRBD1 (6 bases). Germline values: CDR1 DFQATT, CDR2 SNEGSKA (reference sequence). There are 12 residues in the CDR3. Trimming took 5 bases from V and 3 from J, leaving 11 bases between them. The chain's CDR3 is CSALGHSYEQYF. The CDR3 DNA is TGCAGTGCTTTGGGACACAGCTACGAGCAGTACTTC.

This clonotype has at least ten counts. J is TRBJ1-4 and V is TRBV20-1; TRBD1 matches at 7 bases. The V and J ends lost 0 bases and 8 bases, in that order; junction bases with no gene match: 9. Germline CDR1 and CDR2: DFQATT and SNEGSKA (reference sequence). This CDR3 has 15 amino acids. In DNA form, the CDR3 reads TGCAGTGCTAGAGATCGGGCAGGGGGGAAAGAAAAACTGTTTTTT. Translating gives CSARDRAGGKEKLFF.

The V call is TRBV9, the J call TRBJ1-1, with D hard to call. Trimming shortened V by 4 bases and J by 0 bases, and 13 bases separated the two germline ends. Germline V gene data show CDR1 as SGDLS and CDR2 as YYNGEE. The CDR3 is 15 amino acids. In nucleotides, the CDR3 is TGTGCCAGCAGCCCCAGGCGGCAGTTGAACACTGAAGCTTTCTTT. It specifies CASSPRRQLNTEAFF.

The chain has TRBV15 and TRBJ2-3; TRBD2 matches 7 bases. The CDR3 length is 17 residues. Germline assignment: CDR1 LNHNV and CDR2 YYDKDF (reference sequence). V trimming: 0 bases; J trimming: 3 bases; junction bases outside the gene matches: 9. CDR3 sequence (DNA): TGTGCCACCAGCAGAGACCTGACGGGCGGGGGAACAGATACGCAGTATTTT. This encodes CATSRDLTGGGTDTQYF.